The T cell receptor beta chain described here comes from a study of CD8+ T cells in alopecia areata. Study-level findings and limits: Sequencing of scalp tissue also captures the resident alphabeta T cells of normal skin. It was lesional scalp, especially alopecia totalis/universalis, that showed higher clonality than normal scalp.

Germline CDR1 MNHEY, CDR2 SVGAGI. The V gene lost 6 bases and the J gene lost 8 bases, with 13 bases spanning the gap. The length of the CDR3 is 12 residues. Treatment noted: oral pan-JAK inhibitor, 5-10 mg twice daily. Cell sorting was applied to PBMCs, and CD4+ and CD8+ T cells were collected. TCR sequencing used cDNA made by reverse transcription of extracted RNA. TCRdb keeps only in-frame clones here, not all; method: immunoSEQ multiplex PCR. The sample has over 200,000 clones, 50% to 75% seen once; the top ten hold around 4%. In this sample, this clone turned up a few times. Its antigen is unknown.

The J gene is TRBJ1-1, the V gene TRBV6-5; no reliable D call. The specimen comprised CD4+ T cells sorted from blood, sampled at week 4, from a patient treated with tofacitinib. The sequence was collected from a human donor with alopecia areata. DNA of the CDR3: TGTGCCAGCAGGCGGGGAACAAGAGAAGCTTTCTTT. Protein: CASRRGTREAFF.